Below, 19 T cell receptor beta chains from the same sample are listed, as sequenced in a study of T cell responses to AZD1222 COVID-19 vaccine. Sequencing used immunoSEQ multiplex PCR; TCRdb keeps in-frame clones, though not all of them. Found here are about 120,000 clones, less than 90% of them singletons; the top ten hold 7.5%. The source was peripheral blood, collected on day 0 of AZD1222 vaccination. All receptors derive from an adult in good health.

V gene TRBV6-5 combines with J gene TRBJ1-1; TRBD1 agrees at 7 bases. This CDR3 region has 16 residues. Germline-derived CDR1 and CDR2 are MNHEY and SVGAGI. Trimming removed 2 bases from V and 0 bases from J; junction bases left unmatched: 6. CDR3 bases: TGTGCCAGCAGTTACCGGAAGACAGGGATGAACACTGAAGCTTTCTTT. Translation gives CASSYRKTGMNTEAFF.

The chain combines TRBV19 with TRBJ1-1, with a weak D call TRBD1 (5 bases). Germline loops: CDR1 LNHDA, CDR2 SQIVND (reference sequence). This CDR3 comprises 14 residues. Between the trimmed V and J ends, which lost 4 bases and 3 bases, there was a span of 12 bases. The CDR3 sequence is CASSRGRADTEAFF. The CDR3 DNA reads TGTGCCAGTAGTAGGGGGAGGGCGGACACTGAAGCTTTCTTT.

This clone appeared once. The chain combines TRBV2 with TRBJ2-7, with 7 positions matching TRBD2. The trim removed 5 bases at V and 3 bases at J, leaving 13 bases unmatched. Germline-derived CDR1 and CDR2 are SNHLY and FYNNEI. This CDR3 has 16 residues. For the CDR3, the DNA is TGTGCCAGCAGTCCGATACGGGGGGTTGCCTACTACGAGCAGTACTTC. As protein: CASSPIRGVAYYEQYF.

The chain carries TRBV29-1 and TRBJ2-7; 7 bases are shared with TRBD1. With V trimmed by 5 bases and J by 7 bases, 14 bases remained unmatched. CDR1 and CDR2 from the germline V gene are SQVTM and ANQGSEA. The CDR3 extends over 14 amino acids. CDR3 residues: CSVTDRAHSREQYF. The CDR3 DNA follows: TGCAGCGTTACCGACAGGGCCCACTCCCGGGAGCAGTACTTC.

The chain has TRBV28 and TRBJ1-5; the match to TRBD1 covers 7 bases. J gave up 0 bases and V 10 bases, and 9 bases lay outside the gene matches. Germline V lookup: CDR1 MDHEN, CDR2 SYDVKM. The length of the CDR3 is 15 residues. The CDR3: CATTTGQLSNQPQHF. In nucleotides, the CDR3 is TGTGCCACCACCACGGGACAGCTTAGCAATCAGCCCCAGCATTTT.

This chain links TRBV4-1 with TRBJ1-2; 8 nucleotides align to TRBD1. V lost 2 bases and J lost 7; bases outside the gene matches: 6. CDR3 length equals 14 residues. Germline CDR1 and CDR2: MGHRA and YSYEKL. The DNA of the CDR3 is TGCGCCAGCAGCCAACCGGGACAGGACTCTGGCTACACCTTC. Translated, it gives CASSQPGQDSGYTF.

This clone came up a few times. The chain is built from TRBV6-2 or TRBV6-3 and TRBJ2-5; D is unclear. The ends were cut back, 6 bases at V and 8 bases at J, with 19 bases in the middle. Germline CDR1 and CDR2: MNHEY and SVGEGT. There are 14 residues in the CDR3. CDR3 nucleotides: TGTGCCAGCAGCGTGTCCGGGTCACTCGGTACCCAGTACTTC. Its translation: CASSVSGSLGTQYF.

This clone was seen a few times. The gene calls are TRBV6-4 and TRBJ2-5; 9 nucleotides align to TRBD2. The junction had 5 bases not matched to a gene; V was cut back by 5 bases and J by 1 base. Germline V gene lookup returns CDR1 MRHNA and CDR2 SNTAGT. The CDR3 runs 15 residues. Here the CDR3 DNA reads TGTGCCAGCAGTCCGATAGCGGGGGTCCAAGAGACCCAGTACTTC. Its protein product is CASSPIAGVQETQYF.

The chain employs TRBV12-3 or TRBV12-4 and TRBJ2-3, with D uncertain. The CDR3 covers 13 residues. V lost 5 bases, J lost 4 bases, and 10 bases lay in between. CDR3 residues: CASSLVGPDTQYF. The CDR3, as DNA: TGTGCCAGCAGTCTAGTAGGACCAGATACGCAGTATTTT.

This rearrangement joins TRBV27 to TRBJ1-2, with no clear D. Deletions cut 5 bases from V and 6 bases from J, with 7 bases between. The germline V gene encodes CDR1 MNHEY and CDR2 SMNVEV (reference sequence). This CDR3 is built from 11 residues. DNA for the CDR3: TGTGCCAGCAGTCCCGGACATGGCTACACCTTC. Protein product: CASSPGHGYTF.

This chain connects TRBV2 to TRBJ1-4; the match to TRBD1 covers 9 bases. The junction had 12 bases not matched to a gene; V was cut back by 10 bases and J by 3 bases. CDR1 is SNHLY and CDR2 is FYNNEI in the germline V gene. The CDR3 loop spans 16 amino acids. CDR3 sequence (DNA): TGTGCCACCTGGGACAGGGCGGAAGCGGCTAATGAAAAACTGTTTTTT. It specifies CATWDRAEAANEKLFF.

CDR3 DNA: TGCGCCAGCAGCCAAGTGGTGAACGGCTGGGCGACGAACACTGAAGCTTTCTTT. Its translation: CASSQVVNGWATNTEAFF. The chain links TRBV4-1 to TRBJ1-1; no reliable D call. CDR1 and CDR2 from the germline V gene are MGHRA and YSYEKL. This CDR3 contains 18 residues. Trimming left V 1 base short and J 1 base short, with 19 bases between.

The rearrangement uses TRBV28 and TRBJ1-1, with a possible D match to TRBD1 (6 bases). The CDR3 runs to 16 residues. CDR1 is MDHEN and CDR2 is SYDVKM in the germline V gene. V dropped 2 bases and J dropped 8 bases, with 21 bases sitting between them. The chain's CDR3 is CASSLAGGSWNREAFF. Written as DNA, the CDR3 is TGTGCCAGCAGTTTAGCGGGGGGCTCTTGGAACAGGGAAGCTTTCTTT.

The rearrangement joins TRBV20-1 to TRBJ2-7, with 10 bases that match TRBD2. This CDR3 is built from 12 residues. Germline CDR1 reads DFQATT; CDR2 reads SNEGSKA (reference sequence). The ends lost 3 bases at V and 5 bases at J; junction bases unmatched: 1. The CDR3 DNA follows: TGCAGTGCTAGTCTAGCGGGGGACGAGCAGTACTTC. This sequence encodes CSASLAGDEQYF.

The chain couples TRBV2 to TRBJ2-5; TRBD2 matches at 11 bases. CDR1 and CDR2 (germline): SNHLY, FYNNEI. The CDR3 contains 15 residues. Trimming removed 10 bases from V and 5 bases from J; junction bases left unmatched: 12. This CDR3 reads CATSGSGRARETQYF. CDR3 bases: TGTGCCACCTCGGGTAGCGGGAGGGCGAGGGAGACCCAGTACTTC.

The chain joins TRBV7-3 to TRBJ2-5, with no clear D. From germline, CDR1 is SGHTA and CDR2 FQGTGA. Trimming stripped 3 bases from V and 1 base from J, with 6 bases between. The CDR3 has 13 amino acids. The CDR3 nucleotides read TGTGCCAGCAGCTTGGCAGCCCAAGAGACCCAGTACTTC. This encodes CASSLAAQETQYF.

J is TRBJ1-1 and V is TRBV7-8; TRBD1 matches 10 bases. The CDR3 consists of 14 residues. J was trimmed by 5 bases and V by 5 bases; bases with no gene match: 5. Germline values: CDR1 SGHVS, CDR2 FQNEAQ. The CDR3 nucleotides are TGTGCCAGCAGCCCGGACAGGGGGGGAACTGAAGCTTTCTTT. Protein product: CASSPDRGGTEAFF.

The chain couples TRBV6-5 to TRBJ1-4; no firm D call. This CDR3 has 14 amino acids. The germline gives CDR1 MNHEY, CDR2 SVGAGI. The V end lost 0 bases, the J end lost 3 bases, and 5 bases lay between the germline ends. This CDR3 is CASSYSLANEKLFF. The CDR3 DNA sequence: TGTGCCAGCAGTTACTCGCTAGCTAATGAAAAACTGTTTTTT.

This chain joins TRBV10-1 and TRBJ1-1; perhaps TRBD1 as D (5 bases). Germline V gene sequence: CDR1 WNHNN, CDR2 SYGVQD (reference sequence). Trimming cost V 9 bases and J 4 bases, with 18 bases left between them. This CDR3 has 14 amino acids. Here the CDR3 DNA reads TGCGCCAGAAATCCCCAGGGCCCCGGCACTGAAGCTTTCTTT. As protein: CARNPQGPGTEAFF.